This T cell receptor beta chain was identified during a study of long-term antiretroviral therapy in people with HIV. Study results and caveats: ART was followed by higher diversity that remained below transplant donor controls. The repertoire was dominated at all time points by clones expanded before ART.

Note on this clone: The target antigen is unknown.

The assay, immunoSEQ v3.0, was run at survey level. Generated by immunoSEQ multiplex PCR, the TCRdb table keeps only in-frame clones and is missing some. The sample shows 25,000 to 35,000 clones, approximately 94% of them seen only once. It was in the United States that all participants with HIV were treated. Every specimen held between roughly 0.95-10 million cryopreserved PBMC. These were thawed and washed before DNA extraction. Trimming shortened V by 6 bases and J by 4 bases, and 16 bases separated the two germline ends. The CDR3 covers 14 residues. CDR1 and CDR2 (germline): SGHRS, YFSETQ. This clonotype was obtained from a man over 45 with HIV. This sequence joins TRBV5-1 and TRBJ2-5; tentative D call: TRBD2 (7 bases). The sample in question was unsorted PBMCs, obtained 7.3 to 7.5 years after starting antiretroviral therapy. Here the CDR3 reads CASNEGGPGETQYF. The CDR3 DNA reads TGCGCCAGCAATGAGGGGGGGCCGGGAGAGACCCAGTACTTC.